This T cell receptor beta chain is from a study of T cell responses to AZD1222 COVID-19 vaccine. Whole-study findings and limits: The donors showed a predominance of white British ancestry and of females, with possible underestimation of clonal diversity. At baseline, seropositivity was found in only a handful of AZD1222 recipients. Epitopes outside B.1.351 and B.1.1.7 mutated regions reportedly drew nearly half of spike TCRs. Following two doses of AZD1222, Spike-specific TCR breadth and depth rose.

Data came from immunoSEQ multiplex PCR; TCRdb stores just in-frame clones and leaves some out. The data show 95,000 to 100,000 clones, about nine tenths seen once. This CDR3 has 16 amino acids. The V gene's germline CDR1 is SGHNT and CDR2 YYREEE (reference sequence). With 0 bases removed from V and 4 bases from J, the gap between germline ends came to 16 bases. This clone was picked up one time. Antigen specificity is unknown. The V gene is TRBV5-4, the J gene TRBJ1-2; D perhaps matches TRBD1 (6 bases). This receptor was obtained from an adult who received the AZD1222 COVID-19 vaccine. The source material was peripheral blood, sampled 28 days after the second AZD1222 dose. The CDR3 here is CASSLVGARGTYGYTF. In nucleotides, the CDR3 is TGTGCCAGCAGCTTGGTGGGGGCGAGGGGGACCTATGGCTACACCTTC.